The 5 T cell receptor beta chains listed next were all sequenced from one sample in a study of T cell changes during pregnancy in multiple sclerosis. Measured with immunoSEQ multiplex PCR; TCRdb has only the in-frame clones, and not every one. In the table there are tens of thousands of clones, more than 85% of which are singletons. The sample here was CD4+ T cells from peripheral blood mononuclear cells, taken after pregnancy. The receptor source for this set is a female donor with multiple sclerosis, enrolled in a pregnancy study.

This clone has just one count. This chain joins TRBV6-1 and TRBJ1-1, with 10 bases identical to TRBD1. CDR3 length equals 13 residues. CDR1 MNHNS and CDR2 SASEGT come from the germline V gene. J lost 5 bases, V lost 6 bases, and 3 bases had no gene match. The CDR3 nucleotides are TGTGCCAGCAGCGGACAGGGGGATACTGAAGCTTTCTTT. It is translated as CASSGQGDTEAFF.

The chain carries TRBV11-2 and TRBJ2-3; the D gene is possibly TRBD2 (6 bases). CDR1 and CDR2 from the germline V gene are SGHAT and FQNNGV. V was shortened by 1 base and J by 2 bases, with 13 bases between the two germline ends. This CDR3 is 16 amino acids long. Here the CDR3 DNA reads TGTGCCAGCAGCTTAGGCGGGGCCGGATTCACAGATACGCAGTATTTT. This translates into CASSLGGAGFTDTQYF.

The rearrangement joins TRBV5-6 to TRBJ1-5; weak D call: TRBD1 (5 bases). In germline, CDR1 is SGHDT, CDR2 YYEEEE. The CDR3 has 13 amino acids. With 4 bases removed from V and 11 bases from J, the gap between germline ends came to 16 bases. In DNA, the CDR3 is TGTGCCAGCAGCCGGGCCCCCATCAGGGCCCAGCATTTT. Translation gives CASSRAPIRAQHF. Supplemented by reference TRBV5-6 and TRBJ1-5, the full variable domain reads DAGVTQSPTHLIKTRGQQVTLRCSPKSGHDTVSWYQQALGQGPQFIFQYYEEEERQRGNFPDRFSGHQFPNYSSELNVNALLLGDSALYLCASSRAPIRAQHFGDGTRLSIL.

The chain employs TRBV4-2 and TRBJ2-5; possibly TRBD1 for D (5 bases). The J call may be in error: the DNA end matches TRBJ2-7 better. Germline values: CDR1 LGHNA, CDR2 YNFKEQ. This CDR3 spans 17 amino acids. The DNA of the CDR3 is TGTGCCAGCAGCCAATCCCTGAGCAGGGAACCGCCCTACGAGCAGTACTTC. Translating gives CASSQSLSREPPYEQYF.

In this sample, this clone turned up once. J is TRBJ2-7 and V is TRBV30; TRBD2 agrees at 7 bases. CDR3 size: 16 residues. Losses at the gene ends were 2 bases for V and 3 bases for J; bases not matched to a gene: 13. Germline CDR1 is GTSNPN and CDR2 is SVGIG (reference sequence). The CDR3 loop reads CAWSHGAGDISYEQYF. The CDR3 DNA reads TGTGCCTGGAGTCACGGGGCGGGAGATATCAGCTACGAGCAGTACTTC.